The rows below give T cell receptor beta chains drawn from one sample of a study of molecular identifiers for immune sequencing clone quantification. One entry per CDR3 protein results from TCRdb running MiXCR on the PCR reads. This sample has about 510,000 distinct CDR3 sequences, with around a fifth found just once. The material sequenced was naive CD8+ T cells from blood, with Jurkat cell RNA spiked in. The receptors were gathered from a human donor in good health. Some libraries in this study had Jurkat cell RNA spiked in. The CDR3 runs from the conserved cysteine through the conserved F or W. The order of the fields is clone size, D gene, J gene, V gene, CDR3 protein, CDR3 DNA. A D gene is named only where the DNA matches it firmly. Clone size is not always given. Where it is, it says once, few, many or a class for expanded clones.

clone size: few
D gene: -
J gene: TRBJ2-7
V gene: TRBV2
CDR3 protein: CASSLYPASYEQYF
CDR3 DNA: TGTGCCAGCAGTCTTTACCCCGCTTCCTACGAGCAGTACTTC

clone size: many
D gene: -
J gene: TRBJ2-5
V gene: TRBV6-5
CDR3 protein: CASSPGRRYQETQYF
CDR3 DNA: TGTGCCAGCTCACCGGGGAGGCGGTACCAAGAGACCCAGTACTTC

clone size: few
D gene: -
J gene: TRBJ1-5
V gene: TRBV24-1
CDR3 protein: CATSVGSNQPQHF
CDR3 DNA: TGTGCCACCAGTGTGGGAAGCAATCAGCCCCAGCATTTT

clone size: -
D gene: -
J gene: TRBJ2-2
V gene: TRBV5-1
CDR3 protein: CASSADGSSGELFF
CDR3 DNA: TGCGCCAGCAGCGCAGACGGCAGCTCCGGGGAGCTGTTTTTT

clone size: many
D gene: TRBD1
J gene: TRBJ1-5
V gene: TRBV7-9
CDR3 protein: CASSQTGQGVQPQHF
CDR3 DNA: TGTGCCAGCAGTCAAACGGGACAGGGGGTTCAGCCCCAGCATTTT

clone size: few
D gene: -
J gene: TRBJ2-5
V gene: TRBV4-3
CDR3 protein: CASSQDLWGGGETQYF
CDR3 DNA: TGCGCCAGCAGCCAAGATCTTTGGGGGGGCGGAGAGACCCAGTACTTC

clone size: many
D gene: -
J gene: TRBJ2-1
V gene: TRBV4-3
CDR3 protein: CASSPGQSDNEQFF
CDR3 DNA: TGCGCCAGCAGCCCCGGGCAGAGCGACAATGAGCAGTTCTTC

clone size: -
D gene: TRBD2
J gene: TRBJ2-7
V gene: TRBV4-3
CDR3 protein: CASSQGTSGVDEQYF
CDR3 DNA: TGCGCCAGCAGCCAAGGGACTAGCGGGGTTGACGAGCAGTACTTC

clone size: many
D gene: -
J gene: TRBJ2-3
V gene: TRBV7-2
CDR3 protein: CASSLISGDDTQYF
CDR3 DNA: TGTGCCAGCAGCTTAATTTCGGGAGACGATACGCAGTATTTT

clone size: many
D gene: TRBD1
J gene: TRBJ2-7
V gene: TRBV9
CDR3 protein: CASSYGTGTGEQYF
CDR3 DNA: TGTGCCAGCAGCTACGGGACAGGGACCGGCGAGCAGTACTTC

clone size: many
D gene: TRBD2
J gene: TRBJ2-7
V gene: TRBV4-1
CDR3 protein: CASSPGLAGGLQYF
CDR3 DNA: TGCGCCAGCAGCCCGGGACTAGCGGGGGGTTTGCAGTACTTC

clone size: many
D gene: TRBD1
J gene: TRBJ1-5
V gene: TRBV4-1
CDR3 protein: CASSQMGQASGQPQHF
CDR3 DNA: TGCGCCAGCAGCCAAATGGGACAGGCTTCTGGGCAGCCCCAGCATTTT

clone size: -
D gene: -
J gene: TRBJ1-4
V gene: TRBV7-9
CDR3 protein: CASSAGINEKLFF
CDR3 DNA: TGTGCCAGCAGCGCTGGGATTAATGAAAAACTGTTTTTT

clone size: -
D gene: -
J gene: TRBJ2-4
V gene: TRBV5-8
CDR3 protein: CARETTGAKNIQYF
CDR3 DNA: TGTGCCAGGGAGACGACAGGCGCCAAAAACATTCAGTACTTC

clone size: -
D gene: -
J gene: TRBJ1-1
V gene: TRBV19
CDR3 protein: CASSIGSNTKAFF
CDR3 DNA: TGTGCCAGTAGTATTGGCAGTAACACTAAAGCTTTCTTT

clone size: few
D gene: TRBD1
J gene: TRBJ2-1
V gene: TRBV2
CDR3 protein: CASSELGTGSYEQFF
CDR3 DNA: TGTGCCAGCAGTGAATTGGGGACAGGGTCTTATGAGCAGTTCTTC

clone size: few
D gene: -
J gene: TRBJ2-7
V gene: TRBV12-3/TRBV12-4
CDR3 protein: CASSSPPREQYF
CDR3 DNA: TGTGCCAGCAGTTCGCCCCCCCGTGAGCAGTACTTC

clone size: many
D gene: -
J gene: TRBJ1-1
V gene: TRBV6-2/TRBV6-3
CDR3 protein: CASSSGVYTEAFF
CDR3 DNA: TGTGCCAGCAGTTCAGGGGTTTATACTGAAGCTTTCTTT

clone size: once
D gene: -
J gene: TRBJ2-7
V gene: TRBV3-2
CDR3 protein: CASSQVSCEQYF
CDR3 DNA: TGTGCCAGCAGCCAAGTCAGCTGCGAGCAGTACTTC

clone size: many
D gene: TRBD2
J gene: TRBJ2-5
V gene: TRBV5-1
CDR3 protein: CASSLGAVLAGMETQYF
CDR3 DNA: TGCGCCAGCAGCTTGGGGGCCGTGCTAGCGGGGATGGAGACCCAGTACTTC

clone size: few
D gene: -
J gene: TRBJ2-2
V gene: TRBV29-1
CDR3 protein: CSVELGAGELFF
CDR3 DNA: TGCAGCGTTGAGTTGGGGGCCGGGGAGCTGTTTTTT

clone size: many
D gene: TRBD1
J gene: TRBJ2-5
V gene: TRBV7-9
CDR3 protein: CASSPTWTGNQETQYF
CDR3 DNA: TGTGCCAGCAGCCCGACCTGGACAGGGAACCAAGAGACCCAGTACTTC

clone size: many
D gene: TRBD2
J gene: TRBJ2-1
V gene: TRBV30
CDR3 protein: CAWSGLAAYNEQFF
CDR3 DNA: TGTGCCTGGAGTGGACTAGCAGCCTACAATGAGCAGTTCTTC

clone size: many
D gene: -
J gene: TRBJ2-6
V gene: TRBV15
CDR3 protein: CATRDGSADGANVLTF
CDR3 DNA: TGTGCCACCAGGGATGGGAGCGCAGATGGGGCCAACGTCCTGACTTTC

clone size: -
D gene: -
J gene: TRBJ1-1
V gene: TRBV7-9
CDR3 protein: CASSLIDSQNTEAFF
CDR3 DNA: TGTGCCAGCAGCTTAATTGACAGCCAGAACACTGAAGCTTTCTTT

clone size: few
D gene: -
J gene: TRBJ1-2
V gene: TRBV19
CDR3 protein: CASSFPGRNYGYTF
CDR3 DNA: TGTGCCAGTAGTTTCCCAGGGAGAAACTATGGCTACACCTTC

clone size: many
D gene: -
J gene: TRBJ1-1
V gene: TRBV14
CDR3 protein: CASSHGGRGTEAFF
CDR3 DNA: TGTGCCAGCAGCCACGGGGGGCGCGGCACTGAAGCTTTCTTT

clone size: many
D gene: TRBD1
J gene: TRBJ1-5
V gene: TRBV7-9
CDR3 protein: CASSLEGAGEHQPQHF
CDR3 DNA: TGTGCCAGCAGCTTAGAGGGGGCAGGCGAACATCAGCCCCAGCATTTT

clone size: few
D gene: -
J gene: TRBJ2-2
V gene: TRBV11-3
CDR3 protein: CASSLENRANTGELFF
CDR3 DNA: TGTGCCAGCAGCTTAGAGAACAGGGCGAACACCGGGGAGCTGTTTTTT

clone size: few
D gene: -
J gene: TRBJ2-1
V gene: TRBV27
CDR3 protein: CASSTGGKQFF
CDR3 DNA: TGTGCCAGCTCGACTGGGGGTAAGCAGTTCTTC

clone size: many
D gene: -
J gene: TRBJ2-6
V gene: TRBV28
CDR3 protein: CASSQIRPFSGANVLTF
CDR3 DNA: TGTGCCAGCAGTCAGATCCGCCCCTTCTCTGGGGCCAACGTCCTGACTTTC